This T cell receptor (beta chain) stems from a study of cytomegalovirus exposure and HLA in healthy donors. This CDR3 contains 15 residues. The germline gives CDR1 SGHRS, CDR2 YFSETQ. V was trimmed by 4 bases and J by 4 bases, leaving 15 bases between them. Vbeta (60) and Jbeta (13) primers were used in the PCR. Using immunoSEQ multiplex PCR, the repertoire was profiled, and TCRdb retains in-frame clones only, with some absent. Here the sample spans 150,000 or so clones, about four fifths being singletons. Findings and limits, study-wide: Among the most significant clusters, several appeared linked to common viral pathogens in a later analysis.

The count of this clone is one. Its antigen is not identified. Sequencing was performed on PBMCs. The chain has TRBV5-1 and TRBJ2-1; weak D call: TRBD2 (5 bases). The TCR was taken from a male donor in good health and CMV-seronegative. The CDR3 here is CASSGSTSAYNEQFF. The CDR3 bases are TGCGCCAGCAGCGGGAGCACCTCCGCGTACAATGAGCAGTTCTTC. Drawing the rest from reference TRBV5-1 and TRBJ2-1, the complete variable domain is KAGVTQTPRYLIKTRGQQVTLSCSPISGHRSVSWYQQTPGQGLQFLFEYFSETQRNKGNFPGRFSGRQFSNSRSEMNVSTLELGDSALYLCASSGSTSAYNEQFFGPGTRLTVL.